This T cell receptor (beta chain) was observed in a study of Ad26.COV2.S vaccination and SARS-CoV-2 variants. In regard to this clone: Its cognate antigen is unknown.

Study outcomes and limitations: Estimates derived from TCR breadth and depth analyses may have underestimated total T cell responses.

Treatment here: about 20 received Ad26.COV2.S at low or high dose, single or two shots; 5 received placebo; per-sample allocation not given. Each sample was drawn 63 days after the first injection (of vaccine or placebo). Method: immunoSEQ multiplex PCR; TCRdb's copy keeps in-frame clones and lacks some. The data contain about 480,000 clones, around 90% of them singletons. This clonotype originated in a person between 18 and 60 years old who received the Ad26.COV2.S COVID-19 vaccine or a placebo. This specimen was peripheral blood, taken in a trial of Ad26.COV2.S vaccine versus placebo.

CDR3 sequence: CASSSSGSMGGELFF. As DNA, the CDR3 is TGTGCCAGCAGCTCGAGCGGGAGTATGGGCGGGGAGCTGTTTTTT. V is TRBV7-2 and J is TRBJ2-2; TRBD2 agrees at 8 bases. CDR3 length equals 15 residues. The V segment lost 4 bases and the J segment 7 bases; nucleotides outside the gene matches: 8. Germline loops: CDR1 SGHTA, CDR2 FQGNSA.